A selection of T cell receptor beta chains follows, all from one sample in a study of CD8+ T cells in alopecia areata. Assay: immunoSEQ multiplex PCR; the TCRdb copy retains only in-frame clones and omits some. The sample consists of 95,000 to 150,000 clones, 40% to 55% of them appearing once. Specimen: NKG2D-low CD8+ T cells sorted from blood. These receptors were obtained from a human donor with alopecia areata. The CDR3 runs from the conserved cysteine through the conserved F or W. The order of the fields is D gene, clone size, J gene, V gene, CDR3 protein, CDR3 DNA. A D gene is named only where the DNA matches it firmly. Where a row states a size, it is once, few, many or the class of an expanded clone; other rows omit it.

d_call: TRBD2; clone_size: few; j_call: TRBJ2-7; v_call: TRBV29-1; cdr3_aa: CSVATSGTYYEQYF; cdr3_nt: TGCAGCGTCGCGACTAGCGGGACATACTACGAGCAGTACTTC
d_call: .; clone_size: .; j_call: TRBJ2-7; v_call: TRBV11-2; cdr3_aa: CASSFAHQPYF; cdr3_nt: TGTGCCAGCAGCTTTGCCCACCAGCCGTACTTC
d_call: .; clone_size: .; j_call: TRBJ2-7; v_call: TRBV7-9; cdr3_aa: CASSPTGSEQYF; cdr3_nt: TGTGCCAGCAGCCCTACAGGGTCCGAGCAGTACTTC
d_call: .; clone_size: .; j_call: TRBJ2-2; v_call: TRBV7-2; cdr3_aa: CASSLVASLAGELFF; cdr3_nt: TGTGCCAGCAGCTTAGTCGCAAGCCTAGCCGGGGAGCTGTTTTTT
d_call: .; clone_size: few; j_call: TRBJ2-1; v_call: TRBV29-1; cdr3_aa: CSVLTDYNEQFF; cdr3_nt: TGCAGCGTTTTAACAGACTACAATGAGCAGTTCTTC
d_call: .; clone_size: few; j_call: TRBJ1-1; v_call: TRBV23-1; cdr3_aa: CASSQSWRGGSNTEAFF; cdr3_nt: TGCGCCAGCAGTCAATCGTGGAGGGGAGGGTCAAACACTGAAGCTTTCTTT
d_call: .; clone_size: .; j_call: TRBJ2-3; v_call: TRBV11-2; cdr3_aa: CASSSRRSDTQYF; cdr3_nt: TGTGCCAGCAGCTCCCGTAGATCAGATACGCAGTATTTT
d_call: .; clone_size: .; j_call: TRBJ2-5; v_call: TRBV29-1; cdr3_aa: CSSRPIGQETQYF; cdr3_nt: TGCAGCTCGCGCCCCATTGGACAAGAGACCCAGTACTTC
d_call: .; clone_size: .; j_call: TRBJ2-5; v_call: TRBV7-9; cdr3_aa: CASSLSTGRETQYF; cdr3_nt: TGTGCCAGCAGCTTATCTACAGGGCGAGAGACCCAGTACTTC
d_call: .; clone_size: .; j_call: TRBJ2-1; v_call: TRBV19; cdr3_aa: CASSLAPGGGTEQFF; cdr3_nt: TGTGCCAGTAGTTTAGCTCCGGGTGGCGGAACAGAGCAGTTCTTC
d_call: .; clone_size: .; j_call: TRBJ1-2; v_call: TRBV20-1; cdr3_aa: CSARSGGYTF; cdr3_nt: TGCAGTGCTAGGTCAGGTGGCTACACCTTC
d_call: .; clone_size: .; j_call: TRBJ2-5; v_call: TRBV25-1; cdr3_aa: CASSEVAGSEETQYF; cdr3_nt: TGTGCCAGCAGTGAGGTTGCAGGCAGTGAGGAGACCCAGTACTTC
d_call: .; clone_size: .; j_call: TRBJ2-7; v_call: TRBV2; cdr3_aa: CASRSGSSYEQYF; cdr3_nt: TGTGCCAGCAGGTCCGGGAGCTCCTACGAGCAGTACTTC
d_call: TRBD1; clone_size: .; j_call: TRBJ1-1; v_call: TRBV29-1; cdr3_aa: CSAPGQGASTEAFF; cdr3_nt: TGCAGCGCCCCGGGACAGGGGGCTTCCACTGAAGCTTTCTTT
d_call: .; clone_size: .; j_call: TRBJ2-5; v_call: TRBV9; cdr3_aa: CASSPGGARETQYF; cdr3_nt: TGTGCCAGCAGCCCAGGAGGTGCCCGGGAGACCCAGTACTTC
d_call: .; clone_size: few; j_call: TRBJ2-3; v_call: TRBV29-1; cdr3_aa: CSFQGISDTQYF; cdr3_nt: TGCAGCTTCCAGGGCATCTCAGATACGCAGTATTTT
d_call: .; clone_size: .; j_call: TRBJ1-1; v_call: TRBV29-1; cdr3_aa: CSGYEGNTEAFF; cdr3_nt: TGCAGCGGCTACGAGGGGAACACTGAAGCTTTCTTT
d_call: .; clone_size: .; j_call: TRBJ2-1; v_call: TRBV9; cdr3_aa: CASSVAYNEQFF; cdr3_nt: TGTGCCAGCAGCGTTGCTTACAATGAGCAGTTCTTC
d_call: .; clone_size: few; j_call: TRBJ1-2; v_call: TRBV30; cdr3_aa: CAWSPAGSGYTF; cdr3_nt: TGTGCCTGGAGTCCCGCAGGGTCTGGCTACACCTTC
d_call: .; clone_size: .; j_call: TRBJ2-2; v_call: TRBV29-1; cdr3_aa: CSVSGGSGELFF; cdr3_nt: TGCAGCGTTTCTGGGGGGTCCGGGGAGCTGTTTTTT
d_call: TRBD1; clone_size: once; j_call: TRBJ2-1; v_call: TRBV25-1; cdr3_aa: CASSDGTGGLVEQFF; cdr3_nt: TGTGCCAGCAGTGACGGGACAGGGGGCTTGGTTGAGCAGTTCTTC
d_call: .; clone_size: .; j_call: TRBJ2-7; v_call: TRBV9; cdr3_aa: CASSPVVGSHEQYF; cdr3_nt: TGTGCCAGCAGCCCAGTGGTTGGTTCCCACGAGCAGTACTTC
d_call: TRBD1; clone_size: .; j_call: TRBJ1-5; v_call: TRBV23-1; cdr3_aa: CASSSGTGGNQPQHF; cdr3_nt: TGCGCCAGCAGTTCCGGGACAGGGGGGAATCAGCCCCAGCATTTT
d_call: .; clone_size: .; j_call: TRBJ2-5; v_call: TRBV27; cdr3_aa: CASSSGVGETQYF; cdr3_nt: TGTGCCAGCAGTTCAGGAGTTGGGGAGACCCAGTACTTC
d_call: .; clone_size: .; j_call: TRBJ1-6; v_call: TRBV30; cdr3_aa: CAWNSGPPGYNSPLHF; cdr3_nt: TGTGCCTGGAACTCGGGACCGCCAGGTTATAATTCACCCCTCCACTTT
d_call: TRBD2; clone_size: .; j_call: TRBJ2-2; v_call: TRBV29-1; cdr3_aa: CSVEPRTSGRELFF; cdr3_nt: TGCAGCGTTGAGCCAAGGACTAGCGGGAGGGAGCTGTTTTTT
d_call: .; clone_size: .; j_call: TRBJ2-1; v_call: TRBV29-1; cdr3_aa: CSVPSYNEQFF; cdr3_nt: TGCAGCGTTCCCTCCTACAATGAGCAGTTCTTC
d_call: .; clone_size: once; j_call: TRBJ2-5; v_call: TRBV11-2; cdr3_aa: CASSSATGRAETQYF; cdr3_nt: TGTGCCAGCAGCTCGGCGACAGGTCGGGCGGAGACCCAGTACTTC
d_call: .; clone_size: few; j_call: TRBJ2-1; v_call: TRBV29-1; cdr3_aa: CSVDWVSSYNEQFF; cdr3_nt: TGCAGCGTTGACTGGGTTAGCTCCTACAATGAGCAGTTCTTC
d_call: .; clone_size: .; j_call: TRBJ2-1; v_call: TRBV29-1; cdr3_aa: CSVEDLGASSYNEQFF; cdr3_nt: TGCAGCGTTGAAGATTTAGGGGCCAGCTCCTACAATGAGCAGTTCTTC
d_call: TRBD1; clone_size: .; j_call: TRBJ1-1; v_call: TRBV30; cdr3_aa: CAWGQGEVNTEAFF; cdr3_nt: TGTGCCTGGGGACAGGGGGAAGTGAACACTGAAGCTTTCTTT
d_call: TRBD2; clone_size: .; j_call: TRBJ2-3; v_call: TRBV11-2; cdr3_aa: CASSQMGGESTDTQYF; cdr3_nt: TGTGCCAGCAGCCAGATGGGGGGGGAGAGCACAGATACGCAGTATTTT
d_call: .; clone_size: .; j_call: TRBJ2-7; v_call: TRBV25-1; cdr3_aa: CASTPGGYEQYF; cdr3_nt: TGTGCCAGCACACCAGGGGGGTACGAGCAGTACTTC
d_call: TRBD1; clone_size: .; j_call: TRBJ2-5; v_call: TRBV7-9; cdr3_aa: CASSGDRGSETQYF; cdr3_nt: TGTGCCAGCAGCGGGGACAGGGGGTCGGAGACCCAGTACTTC
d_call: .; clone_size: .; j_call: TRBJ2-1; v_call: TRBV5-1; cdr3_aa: CASSFAADQFF; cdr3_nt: TGCGCCAGCAGCTTCGCAGCGGACCAGTTCTTC
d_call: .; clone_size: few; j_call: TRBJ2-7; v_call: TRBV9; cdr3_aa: CASSAGSGYEQYF; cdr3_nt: TGTGCCAGCAGCGCCGGGTCGGGTTACGAGCAGTACTTC
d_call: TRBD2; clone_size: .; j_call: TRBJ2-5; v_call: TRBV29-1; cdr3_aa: CSVGLAGDGETQYF; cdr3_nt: TGCAGCGTTGGACTAGCGGGAGATGGGGAGACCCAGTACTTC